Presented here are 23 T cell receptor beta chains from one specimen sequenced in a study of blood T cell repertoires in COVID-19. Libraries were prepared by immunoSEQ multiplex PCR; TCRdb keeps only in-frame clonotypes and omits some of them. The top ten hold 13% of the sample, which has 200,000 to 250,000 clones, around 80% seen once. Sequenced material: peripheral blood. The receptors here all came from a human donor in a cohort sampled during active COVID-19.

Many counts were recorded for this clone. This sequence joins TRBV10-2 and TRBJ2-1; D is undetermined. Germline-derived CDR1 and CDR2 are WSHSY and SAAADI. CDR3 length: 11 amino acids. Trimming took off 2 bases at V and 10 bases at J, with 6 bases between the two ends. CDR3 coding DNA: TGCGCCAGCAGTGAGGCTGGCGAGCAGTTCTTC. It is translated as CASSEAGEQFF.

The V call is TRBV24-1, the J call TRBJ1-2; D is perhaps TRBD1 (5 bases). The germline CDR1 and CDR2 sequences are KGHDR and SFDVKD. V was clipped by 4 bases and J by 2 bases, with 7 bases between them. This CDR3 is 13 amino acids long. This CDR3 is CATSDRQNYGYTF. The CDR3 region has the DNA TGTGCCACCAGTGACAGACAGAACTATGGCTACACCTTC.

This clone was detected once. The CDR3 protein is CASRSLAASSYNEQFF. CDR3 bases: TGTGCCAGTAGGAGCTTAGCTGCGAGCTCCTACAATGAGCAGTTCTTC. The V call is TRBV19, the J call TRBJ2-1; no firm D call. CDR1 LNHDA and CDR2 SQIVND come from the germline V gene (reference sequence). V lost 6 bases and J 0 bases, leaving 15 bases between the germline ends. The CDR3 has 16 residues. The complete variable domain, with remaining parts taken from reference TRBV19 and TRBJ2-1, reads DGGITQSPKYLFRKEGQNVTLSCEQNLNHDAMYWYRQDPGQGLRLIYYSQIVNDFQKGDIAEGYSVSREKKESFPLTVTSAQKNPTAFYLCASRSLAASSYNEQFFGPGTRLTVL.

The V and J genes are TRBV11-2 and TRBJ2-2; D perhaps matches TRBD2 (5 bases). This CDR3 spans 15 amino acids. Germline V gene lookup returns CDR1 SGHAT and CDR2 FQNNGV. V was trimmed by 1 base and J by 5 bases, leaving 11 bases between them. CDR3 bases: TGTGCCAGCAGCTTAGGAGGGCCCCGAACCGGGGAGCTGTTTTTT. This gives the protein CASSLGGPRTGELFF.

This clone came up a few times. Different DNA sequences within this sample yield the same CDR3. This chain links TRBV5-1 with TRBJ1-5; D is unclear. Germline CDR1 and CDR2: SGHRS and YFSETQ. V lost 0 bases and J 5 bases, leaving 6 bases between the germline ends. The CDR3 runs to 13 residues. CDR3 region: CASSLGSDQPQHF. CDR3 nucleotides: TGCGCCAGCAGCTTGGGGTCAGATCAGCCCCAGCATTTT.

This rearrangement joins TRBV6-4 to TRBJ2-1; TRBD2 matches at 8 bases. V lost 4 bases to trimming and J lost 7 bases; unmatched junction nucleotides: 6. CDR3 length: 14 amino acids. Germline V gives CDR1 MRHNA, CDR2 SNTAGT. In DNA, the CDR3 is TGTGCCAGCAGTGCCCAACTAGCGGTAAATGAGCAGTTCTTC. Translating gives CASSAQLAVNEQFF.

Remarks on this clone: Within the sample, other DNA sequences also encode this same CDR3. The chain employs TRBV19 and TRBJ1-4; 12 nucleotides match TRBD1. Trimming removed 8 bases from V and 7 bases from J; junction bases left unmatched: 5. The V gene's germline CDR1 is LNHDA and CDR2 SQIVND (reference sequence). The CDR3 spans 14 residues. The CDR3 DNA sequence: TGTGCCAGTCGGGACAGGGGGCGGAGTGAAAAACTGTTTTTT. Amino acid sequence: CASRDRGRSEKLFF.

This clone was found a few times. CDR3 sequence (DNA): TGTGCCAGCTCACCCGGCCAGTCCGGGACTACGGGGAGTCTGACGCAGTACTTC. As protein: CASSPGQSGTTGSLTQYF. The chain is built from TRBV18 and TRBJ2-7; 7 bases match TRBD2. This CDR3 comprises 18 residues. V was clipped by 3 bases and J by 9 bases; unmatched bases: 23. Germline V CDR1 and CDR2: KGHSH, LQKENI.

The chain carries TRBV28 and TRBJ2-3; TRBD2 aligns across 9 bases. Germline V gene data show CDR1 as MDHEN and CDR2 as SYDVKM. V was clipped by 1 base and J by 3 bases; unmatched bases: 8. CDR3 length: 17 residues. This CDR3 is CASSLSVAGAGTDTQYF. In DNA, the CDR3 is TGTGCCAGCAGTTTATCGGTAGCGGGAGCTGGTACAGATACGCAGTATTTT.

J is TRBJ2-1 and V is TRBV21-1; the table calls TRBD2, which could not be checked here. TRBV21-1 is an annotated pseudogene. This CDR3 has 20 residues. Here the CDR3 reads CASSNFSIGLAGVTYNEQFF. CDR3 bases: TGTGCCAGCAGCAATTTCTCGATTGGGCTAGCGGGTGTGACCTACAATGAGCAGTTCTTC.

V and J are TRBV28 and TRBJ1-4; the D is unclear. This CDR3 is built from 14 residues. CDR1 and CDR2 from the germline V gene are MDHEN and SYDVKM. V lost 7 bases, J lost 8 bases, and 17 bases lay in between. CDR3 sequence: CASNGGPPREKLFF. CDR3 nucleotide sequence: TGTGCCAGCAACGGCGGGCCACCGCGGGAAAAACTGTTTTTT.

V usage is TRBV18 and J usage is TRBJ2-5, with D unresolved. This CDR3 has 15 residues. Germline CDR1 reads KGHSH; CDR2 reads LQKENI. V lost 0 bases to trimming and J lost 1 base, with 9 bases between them. The CDR3 loop is CASSPPQRAQETQYF. CDR3 nucleotide sequence: TGTGCCAGCTCACCACCTCAACGAGCCCAAGAGACCCAGTACTTC.

This rearrangement joins TRBV18 to TRBJ2-1; 8 bases map to TRBD1. Germline trimming cut 2 bases from V and 2 bases from J; bases unmatched to any gene: 11. The germline V gene encodes CDR1 KGHSH and CDR2 LQKENI. CDR3 length: 18 residues. The CDR3, as DNA: TGTGCCAGCTCACCAATTTCTATCGGACAGGGTACCTACAATGAGCAGTTCTTC. Translated, it gives CASSPISIGQGTYNEQFF.

The rearrangement links TRBV7-9 to TRBJ2-7; D perhaps matches TRBD1 (6 bases). In germline, CDR1 is SEHNR, CDR2 FQNEAQ (reference sequence). V gave up 2 bases and J gave up 4 bases, with 12 bases separating them. This CDR3 region has 14 residues. This CDR3 is CASSLTGLQYEQYF. The CDR3 region has the DNA TGTGCCAGCAGCTTAACAGGGCTACAATACGAGCAGTACTTC.

The gene calls are TRBV19 and TRBJ2-7, with a weak D call TRBD2 (5 bases). V dropped 1 base and J dropped 0 bases, with 7 bases sitting between them. The CDR3 is made up of 14 amino acids. Germline V gene lookup returns CDR1 LNHDA and CDR2 SQIVND (reference sequence). CDR3 loop: CASSIAGSSYEQYF. CDR3 DNA sequence: TGTGCCAGTAGTATAGCGGGGAGCTCCTACGAGCAGTACTTC.

The chain couples TRBV7-9 to TRBJ2-1; no firm D call. CDR3 length: 14 amino acids. Germline V gene data show CDR1 as SEHNR and CDR2 as FQNEAQ (reference sequence). V was shortened by 1 base and J by 4 bases, with 8 bases between the two germline ends. The DNA of the CDR3 is TGTGCCAGCAGCTTAGTTGGCCGTTACAATGAGCAGTTCTTC. It encodes CASSLVGRYNEQFF. Filled out from reference TRBV7-9 and TRBJ2-1, the complete variable domain reads DTGVSQNPRHKITKRGQNVTFRCDPISEHNRLYWYRQTLGQGPEFLTYFQNEAQLEKSRLLSDRFSAERPKGSFSTLEIQRTEQGDSAMYLCASSLVGRYNEQFFGPGTRLTVL.

This chain links TRBV5-1 with TRBJ2-7; D ambiguous. Trimming shortened V by 0 bases and J by 0 bases, and 13 bases separated the two germline ends. The CDR3 is made up of 16 amino acids. Germline CDR1 and CDR2: SGHRS and YFSETQ. The CDR3 sequence is CASSLVAARSSYEQYF. The CDR3 coding sequence is TGCGCCAGCAGCTTGGTGGCGGCAAGGAGCTCCTACGAGCAGTACTTC.

This chain connects TRBV2 to TRBJ1-4, with D maybe TRBD1 (5 bases). The V end lost 6 bases, the J end lost 6 bases, and 11 bases lay between the germline ends. The CDR3 sequence is 13 residues long. Germline V gene lookup returns CDR1 SNHLY and CDR2 FYNNEI. The CDR3 sequence is CASRTQGDEKLFF. The CDR3 DNA reads as TGTGCCAGCAGGACGCAGGGTGATGAAAAACTGTTTTTT.

The chain has TRBV11-2 and TRBJ1-6; 8 nucleotides match TRBD1. Germline loops: CDR1 SGHAT, CDR2 FQNNGV. V shed 6 bases and J 9 bases; nucleotides not matched to a gene: 22. CDR3 size: 19 residues. The CDR3 bases are TGTGCCAGCAGTCTAAGGTCACGGACAGGGCTCTCTTGGGGTTCACCCCTCCACTTT. It is translated as CASSLRSRTGLSWGSPLHF.

CDR3 in amino acids: CAWSSTGLAGGPNNEQFF. The CDR3 nucleotides are TGTGCCTGGAGTTCTACAGGACTAGCGGGAGGGCCGAACAATGAGCAGTTCTTC. This chain joins TRBV30 and TRBJ2-1, with TRBD2 identical over 15 bases. CDR1 is GTSNPN, CDR2 SVGIG, per germline (reference sequence). V dropped 2 bases and J dropped 5; count of bases not matched to a gene: 10. The CDR3 extends over 18 amino acids.

V usage is TRBV19 and J usage is TRBJ2-1; tentative D call: TRBD1 (6 bases). Germline CDR1 and CDR2: LNHDA and SQIVND (reference sequence). V was pared by 4 bases and J by 5 bases, with 6 bases between. CDR3 length equals 12 residues. The CDR3 DNA follows: TGTGCCAGTAGTAGACAGGACAATGAGCAGTTCTTC. The encoded protein is CASSRQDNEQFF.

The chain carries TRBV18 and TRBJ1-4; TRBD1 might be the D (6 bases). CDR1 and CDR2 (germline): KGHSH, LQKENI. The V end lost 2 bases, the J end lost 0 bases, and 10 bases lay between the germline ends. The CDR3 has 16 amino acids. CDR3 amino acids: CASSPGQPATNEKLFF. DNA for the CDR3: TGTGCCAGCTCACCAGGACAGCCAGCAACTAATGAAAAACTGTTTTTT.

The V and J genes are TRBV18 and TRBJ2-1, with D perhaps matching TRBD2 (5 bases). CDR1 and CDR2 (germline): KGHSH, LQKENI. The germline V and J ends were trimmed by 3 bases and 0 bases, with 27 bases remaining between them. This CDR3 is 21 amino acids long. The CDR3: CASSPKGLLSNHSSSYNEQFF. The DNA for the CDR3 is TGTGCCAGCTCACCTAAAGGACTCCTATCAAATCATTCGAGCTCCTACAATGAGCAGTTCTTC.